The clone carrying this TCR beta chain was counted a single time. These data belong to a study of blood T cells in healthy people across ages. Donors ranged from about 6 to 95 years old and were healthy Caucasians in Russia. Peripheral blood was drawn, roughly 10 milliliters per donor. Isolation recovered at least 7 million PBMCs from every sample. V lost 5 bases to trimming and J lost 5 bases, with 12 bases between them. The CDR3 length is 13 residues. Germline CDR1 reads SGHAT; CDR2 reads FQNNGV. A second about 7 to 11 cycle PCR used barcoded and J-beta primers. TCRdb itself ran the 5' RACE reads through MiXCR, one entry per CDR3 protein. The sample has more than 700,000 distinct CDR3 sequences; 53% are singletons.

The chain carries TRBV11-2 and TRBJ2-5; tentatively, D is TRBD2 (6 bases). Sequencing was done on a sample of blood. The source of this sequence is a man older than 75 in good health. In DNA form, the CDR3 reads TGTGCCAGCAGCATAGGGAGGCGGGAGACCCAGTACTTC. It encodes CASSIGRRETQYF.